The 8 T cell receptor beta chains given below trace back to one sample, sequenced in a study of T-cell memory formation after mild COVID-19. TCRdb re-called the 5' RACE reads with MiXCR, one entry per CDR3 protein. The sample includes some 260,000 distinct CDR3 sequences, about 16% of them seen just once. The sample consisted of PBMCs or a T cell subset sorted from them (not recorded which). The receptors originated from a man between 18 and 35 years old who had mild COVID-19 (a few samples of this study predate the infection). Cell type and time point are not known.

This sequence joins TRBV7-2 and TRBJ2-5; TRBD1 is a possible D gene (5 bases). The CDR3 loop spans 12 amino acids. Germline V gene data show CDR1 as SGHTA and CDR2 as FQGNSA. Trimming stripped 5 bases from V and 7 bases from J, with 11 bases between. In DNA, the CDR3 is TGTGCCAGCAGCCTTAGCCAGGGGACCCAGTACTTC. The encoded protein is CASSLSQGTQYF.

This rearrangement joins TRBV7-9 to TRBJ2-7, with D perhaps given as TRBD1 or TRBD2 (6 bases each). The length of the CDR3 is 13 residues. Trimming removed 4 bases at V and 7 bases at J, with 14 bases between. Germline V gene sequence: CDR1 SEHNR, CDR2 FQNEAQ (reference sequence). The CDR3 is CASSWGAQGEQYF. For the CDR3, the DNA is TGTGCCAGCAGCTGGGGGGCGCAGGGTGAGCAGTACTTC.

The chain carries TRBV18 and TRBJ2-7, with 9 bases fitting TRBD1. CDR3 length equals 14 residues. The V and J ends lost 5 bases and 4 bases, in that order; junction bases with no gene match: 6. The germline CDR1 and CDR2 sequences are KGHSH and LQKENI. CDR3 in amino acids: CASSGRTGVYEQYF. The CDR3 DNA is TGTGCCAGCTCAGGACGGACAGGGGTTTACGAGCAGTACTTC.

The chain carries TRBV20-1 and TRBJ1-5, with a tentative D call TRBD1 (5 bases). Germline CDR1 DFQATT, CDR2 SNEGSKA (reference sequence). The CDR3 has 14 amino acids. V lost 0 bases and J lost 7, with 13 bases in between. CDR3 residues: CSARDRDVHQPQHF. The CDR3 bases are TGCAGTGCTAGAGACAGGGATGTCCACCAGCCCCAGCATTTT.

This clonotype was counted a few times. The CDR3 DNA sequence: TGTGCCAGCAGCTCGACCCTGGGGGGGGCGCATCAGCCCCAGCATTTT. It is translated as CASSSTLGGAHQPQHF. The rearrangement joins TRBV7-2 to TRBJ1-5, with a tentative D call TRBD1 (6 bases). V was pared by 4 bases and J by 5 bases, with 18 bases between. There are 16 residues in the CDR3. The germline V gene encodes CDR1 SGHTA and CDR2 FQGNSA.

This clonotype turned up a few times. CDR3 coding DNA: TGTGCCAGCAGCCCGGACAGCCGCTCCTACGAGCAGTACTTC. It translates to CASSPDSRSYEQYF. V usage is TRBV7-2 and J usage is TRBJ2-7, with a weak D call TRBD1 (6 bases). V shed 5 bases and J shed 0 bases, with 11 bases lying between them. The CDR3 covers 14 residues. Germline values: CDR1 SGHTA, CDR2 FQGNSA.

This clonotype has more than one count but fewer than ten. The CDR3 region is CASHETGAEGEQFF. CDR3 DNA: TGCGCCAGCCACGAGACAGGGGCAGAGGGTGAGCAGTTCTTC. V usage is TRBV5-1 and J usage is TRBJ2-1, with 8 bases identical to TRBD1. Trimming at V came to 7 bases and at J to 9 bases, leaving 12 bases not matched to a gene. Looked up from germline, CDR1 is SGHRS and CDR2 is YFSETQ. CDR3 length: 14 amino acids. The complete variable domain, with remaining parts taken from reference TRBV5-1 and TRBJ2-1, reads KAGVTQTPRYLIKTRGQQVTLSCSPISGHRSVSWYQQTPGQGLQFLFEYFSETQRNKGNFPGRFSGRQFSNSRSEMNVSTLELGDSALYLCASHETGAEGEQFFGPGTRLTVL.

CDR3 DNA sequence: TGCGCCAGCAGCCAAGTTATCGGCAGGGACCTTGGTGAGCAGTTCTTC. This codes for CASSQVIGRDLGEQFF. The V and J genes are TRBV4-3 and TRBJ2-1; either TRBD1 or TRBD2 may fit D (5 bases each). Germline V gene data show CDR1 as LGHNA and CDR2 as YSLEER. The CDR3 covers 16 residues. The germline V and J ends were trimmed by 1 base and 9 bases, with 19 bases remaining between them.